These 19 T cell receptor beta chains were sequenced from one sample in a study of T cell responses to AZD1222 COVID-19 vaccine. Only in-frame clones appear in the TCRdb table, and some are missing; sequencing was by immunoSEQ multiplex PCR. The data hold some 86,000 clones, with approximately 82% observed a single time. The sample in question was peripheral blood, obtained on day 0 of AZD1222 vaccination. These receptors were taken from an adult in good health.

The chain recombines TRBV10-3 with TRBJ2-5; 9 nucleotides align to TRBD2. Trimming at V came to 3 bases and at J to 1 base, leaving 6 bases not matched to a gene. The germline V gene encodes CDR1 ENHRY and CDR2 SYGVKD. CDR3 size: 16 residues. The CDR3 region is CAISDWTSASQETQYF. The CDR3 DNA is TGTGCCATCAGTGATTGGACTAGCGCTAGCCAAGAGACCCAGTACTTC.

V gene TRBV2 combines with J gene TRBJ2-4; 7 positions agree with TRBD2. The CDR3 sequence is 16 residues long. V lost 5 bases to trimming and J lost 0 bases; unmatched junction nucleotides: 7. Germline CDR1 and CDR2: SNHLY and FYNNEI. The CDR3: CASSLREGIAKNIQYF. For the CDR3, the DNA is TGTGCCAGCAGTCTCAGGGAGGGGATAGCCAAAAACATTCAGTACTTC.

The chain links TRBV7-9 to TRBJ1-3, with no clear D. The CDR3 extends over 14 amino acids. V lost 5 bases to trimming and J lost 0 bases, with 8 bases between them. Germline lookup yields CDR1 SEHNR and CDR2 FQNEAQ (reference sequence). The CDR3 nucleotides read TGTGCCAGCAGCCATACGAGCTCTGGAAACACCATATATTTT. As protein: CASSHTSSGNTIYF.

The chain combines TRBV28 with TRBJ1-3, with a possible D match to TRBD1 (6 bases). Trimming stripped 5 bases from V and 2 bases from J, with 10 bases between. Germline V lookup: CDR1 MDHEN, CDR2 SYDVKM. This CDR3 contains 14 residues. As DNA, the CDR3 is TGTGCCAGCAGTCCAGGGGCCCCTGGAAACACCATATATTTT. Its translation: CASSPGAPGNTIYF. The full variable domain, its missing parts supplied by reference TRBV28 and TRBJ1-3, is DVKVTQSSRYLVKRTGEKVFLECVQDMDHENMFWYRQDPGLGLRLIYFSYDVKMKEKGDIPEGYSVSREKKERFSLILESASTNQTSMYLCASSPGAPGNTIYFGEGSWLTVV.

This clone was detected a few times. The chain carries TRBV11-2 and TRBJ1-2; D is unclear. The CDR3 loop spans 13 amino acids. The V gene lost 0 bases and the J gene lost 3 bases, with 5 bases spanning the gap. The V gene's germline CDR1 is SGHAT and CDR2 FQNNGV. The CDR3 sequence: CASSLEGHYGYTF. The CDR3 DNA reads TGTGCCAGCAGCTTAGAAGGTCACTATGGCTACACCTTC.

This clone was counted a few times. DNA of the CDR3: TGTGCCAGCAGCTTTACAGATCGATATGGCTACACCTTC. Its translation is CASSFTDRYGYTF. The chain combines TRBV7-9 with TRBJ1-2; D remains unclear. Germline values: CDR1 SEHNR, CDR2 FQNEAQ (reference sequence). The CDR3 runs to 13 residues. V was cut by 3 bases and J by 5 bases, with 10 bases left in between.

V and J are TRBV6-6 and TRBJ1-3; D remains ambiguous. V dropped 8 bases and J dropped 0 bases, with 14 bases sitting between them. The length of the CDR3 is 15 residues. Germline CDR1 is MNHNY and CDR2 is SVGAGI (reference sequence). This CDR3 reads CASQRRNLSGNTIYF. DNA for the CDR3: TGTGCCAGCCAGCGGCGGAACCTCTCTGGAAACACCATATATTTT.

This clone was found once. The chain joins TRBV28 to TRBJ1-6; TRBD1 matches at 8 bases. CDR1 and CDR2 (germline): MDHEN, SYDVKM. The CDR3 length is 14 residues. V lost 5 bases, J lost 10 bases, and 7 bases stayed unmatched. The CDR3 is CASSPYRGNSPLHF. The CDR3 DNA is TGTGCCAGCAGTCCGTACAGGGGGAACTCACCCCTCCACTTT.

The V and J genes are TRBV5-1 and TRBJ2-4; TRBD1 matches at 7 bases. The CDR3 is made up of 16 amino acids. V shed 4 bases, J shed 0 bases, and the junction held 7 bases outside the gene matches. Per the germline V gene, CDR1 is SGHRS and CDR2 is YFSETQ. CDR3 protein: CASSQGQNIAKNIQYF. The CDR3 region has the DNA TGCGCCAGCAGCCAGGGACAGAATATAGCCAAAAACATTCAGTACTTC.

V and J are TRBV3-1 (or the pseudogene TRBV3-2) and TRBJ2-4, with D possibly matching TRBD1 (6 bases). Germline V gives CDR1 LGHDT, CDR2 YNNKEL (reference sequence). V was pared by 4 bases and J by 6 bases, with 22 bases between. The CDR3 runs to 17 residues. In nucleotides, the CDR3 is TGTGCCAGCAGCCGATCAGAGGGGGTTTGGGGAACAAACATTCAGTACTTC. Translating it yields CASSRSEGVWGTNIQYF.

V is TRBV5-4 and J is TRBJ2-3, with 10 bases aligning to TRBD2. Unmatched junction bases numbered 8, after V lost 4 bases and J lost 3 bases. The CDR3 has 16 amino acids. In germline, CDR1 is SGHNT, CDR2 YYREEE (reference sequence). The CDR3 here is CASSRRASGSTDTQYF. The CDR3 DNA is TGTGCCAGCAGCCGACGGGCTAGCGGGAGTACAGATACGCAGTATTTT. The whole variable domain, filled in from reference TRBV5-4 and TRBJ2-3, reads ETGVTQSPTHLIKTRGQQVTLRCSSQSGHNTVSWYQQALGQGPQFIFQYYREEENGRGNFPPRFSGLQFPNYSSELNVNALELDDSALYLCASSRRASGSTDTQYFGPGTRLTVL.

DNA of the CDR3: TGTGCCAGCAGCTTAGGGGGACAGAACGAGCAGTACTTC. It codes for CASSLGGQNEQYF. The chain has TRBV7-7 and TRBJ2-7, with TRBD1 matching 7 bases. V was pared by 1 base and J by 5 bases, with 2 bases of the junction left unmatched. The CDR3 loop spans 13 amino acids. Germline lookup yields CDR1 SSHAT and CDR2 FNYEAQ (reference sequence).

The chain joins TRBV9 to TRBJ2-1; D is possibly TRBD1 or TRBD2 (5 bases each). This CDR3 is 15 amino acids long. Germline assignment: CDR1 SGDLS and CDR2 YYNGEE. V was clipped by 6 bases and J by 0 bases, with 13 bases between them. The CDR3 region has the DNA TGTGCCAGCACCAGAGGGCAGGGCTCCTACAATGAGCAGTTCTTC. This translates into CASTRGQGSYNEQFF.

V usage is TRBV10-2 and J usage is TRBJ1-5; D gene ambiguous. Germline lookup yields CDR1 WSHSY and CDR2 SAAADI. V lost 0 bases, J lost 3 bases, and 9 bases lay in between. This CDR3 spans 15 amino acids. The CDR3 sequence is CASSESVPNNQPQHF. As DNA, the CDR3 is TGCGCCAGCAGTGAGTCTGTCCCGAACAATCAGCCCCAGCATTTT.

V is TRBV2 and J is TRBJ1-1; 9 positions match TRBD1. With V trimmed by 4 bases and J by 8 bases, 5 bases remained unmatched. This CDR3 contains 13 residues. Germline-derived CDR1 and CDR2 are SNHLY and FYNNEI. This chain's CDR3 is CASSGDRATEAFF. CDR3 coding DNA: TGTGCCAGCAGTGGGGACAGGGCTACGGAAGCTTTCTTT.

This clone has a single count. This chain connects TRBV7-6 to TRBJ2-1; weak D call: TRBD2 (5 bases). The CDR3 is 13 amino acids. Between the trimmed V and J ends, which lost 1 base and 10 bases, there was a span of 11 bases. Germline loops: CDR1 SGHVS, CDR2 FNYEAQ. CDR3 in amino acids: CASSLVTGIEQFF. For the CDR3, the DNA is TGTGCCAGCAGCTTAGTCACGGGGATCGAGCAGTTCTTC.

Of note for this clone: Distinct nucleotide sequences in the sample also encode this CDR3. The chain recombines TRBV5-1 with TRBJ1-5, with 9 bases matching TRBD1. The CDR3 runs 14 residues. Germline loops: CDR1 SGHRS, CDR2 YFSETQ. V was clipped by 5 bases and J by 4 bases; unmatched bases: 4. CDR3 loop: CASRPDRGNQPQHF. The CDR3 DNA reads TGCGCCAGCAGACCCGACAGGGGGAATCAGCCCCAGCATTTT.

V is TRBV27 and J is TRBJ1-2, with TRBD1 as a possible D gene (6 bases). The V gene's germline CDR1 is MNHEY and CDR2 SMNVEV (reference sequence). V was cut by 6 bases and J by 3 bases, with 14 bases left in between. The CDR3 runs to 14 residues. This CDR3 reads CASSLRGGDYGYTF. CDR3 DNA sequence: TGTGCCAGCAGCCTCAGGGGCGGGGACTATGGCTACACCTTC.

The genes are TRBV28 and TRBJ1-2; D perhaps matches TRBD1 (6 bases). V lost 6 bases and J lost 4, with 15 bases in between. From germline, CDR1 is MDHEN and CDR2 SYDVKM. There are 14 residues in the CDR3. CDR3 in DNA: TGTGCCAGCAGGTCTCGGGGCAGGGGCTATGGCTACACCTTC. As protein: CASRSRGRGYGYTF.